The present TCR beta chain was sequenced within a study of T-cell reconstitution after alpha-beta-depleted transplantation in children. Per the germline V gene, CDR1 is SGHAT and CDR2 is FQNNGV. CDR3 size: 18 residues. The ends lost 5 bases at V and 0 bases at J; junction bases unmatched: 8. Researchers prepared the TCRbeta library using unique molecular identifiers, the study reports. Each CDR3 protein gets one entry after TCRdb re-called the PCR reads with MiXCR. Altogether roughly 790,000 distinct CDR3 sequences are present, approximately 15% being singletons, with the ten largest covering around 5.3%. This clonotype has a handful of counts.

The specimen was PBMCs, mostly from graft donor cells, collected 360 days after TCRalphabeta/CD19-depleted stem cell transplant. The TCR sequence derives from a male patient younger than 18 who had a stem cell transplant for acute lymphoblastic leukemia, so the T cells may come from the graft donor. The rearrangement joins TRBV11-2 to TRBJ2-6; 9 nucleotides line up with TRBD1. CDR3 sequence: CASSPRTGALSGANVLTF. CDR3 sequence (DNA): TGTGCCAGCAGCCCCCGGACAGGGGCCCTCTCTGGGGCCAACGTCCTGACTTTC. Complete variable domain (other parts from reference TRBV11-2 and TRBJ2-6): EAGVAQSPRYKIIEKRQSVAFWCNPISGHATLYWYQQILGQGPKLLIQFQNNGVVDDSQLPKDRFSAERLKGVDSTLKIQPAKLEDSAVYLCASSPRTGALSGANVLTFGAGSRLTVL.